The 2 T cell receptor beta chains listed next were all sequenced from one sample in a study of blood T cell repertoires in COVID-19. The table came from immunoSEQ multiplex PCR; TCRdb's copy has only in-frame clones and leaves some out. The data show about 300,000 clones, approximately 88% seen once. Sequencing was done on a sample of peripheral blood. The receptors originated from a man between 18 and 29 years old with active or convalescent COVID-19.

This rearrangement joins TRBV29-1 to TRBJ2-1, with a tentative D call TRBD2 (5 bases). Germline CDR1 reads SQVTM; CDR2 reads ANQGSEA. The V end lost 3 bases, the J end lost 2 bases, and 17 bases lay between the germline ends. The CDR3 runs 16 residues. The CDR3 DNA reads TGCAGCGTTGAGAGCGGAATTACAAGTACCTACAATGAGCAGTTCTTC. Amino acids: CSVESGITSTYNEQFF.

The V call is TRBV7-2, the J call TRBJ2-7; 14 bases align to TRBD2. The CDR3 has 14 residues. CDR1 and CDR2 from the germline V gene are SGHTA and FQGNSA. Germline trimming cut 4 bases from V and 5 bases from J; bases unmatched to any gene: 1. The CDR3 loop is CASSWGLAGDEQYF. CDR3 nucleotides: TGTGCCAGCAGCTGGGGACTAGCGGGGGACGAGCAGTACTTC.